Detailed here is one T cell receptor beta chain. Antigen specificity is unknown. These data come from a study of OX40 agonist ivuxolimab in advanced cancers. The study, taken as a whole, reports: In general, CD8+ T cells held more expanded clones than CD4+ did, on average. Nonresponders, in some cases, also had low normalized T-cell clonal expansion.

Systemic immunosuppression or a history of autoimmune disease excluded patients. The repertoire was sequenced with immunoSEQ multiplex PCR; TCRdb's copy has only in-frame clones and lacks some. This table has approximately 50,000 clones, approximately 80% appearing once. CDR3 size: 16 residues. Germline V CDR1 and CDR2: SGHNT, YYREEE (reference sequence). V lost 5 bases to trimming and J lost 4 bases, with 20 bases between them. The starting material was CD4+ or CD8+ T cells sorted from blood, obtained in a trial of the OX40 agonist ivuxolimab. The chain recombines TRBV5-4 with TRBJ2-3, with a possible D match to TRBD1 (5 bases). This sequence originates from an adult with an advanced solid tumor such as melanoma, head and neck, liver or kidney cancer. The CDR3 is CASSSANLIGADTQYF. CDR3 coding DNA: TGTGCCAGCAGTTCCGCCAATCTCATAGGGGCAGATACGCAGTATTTT.